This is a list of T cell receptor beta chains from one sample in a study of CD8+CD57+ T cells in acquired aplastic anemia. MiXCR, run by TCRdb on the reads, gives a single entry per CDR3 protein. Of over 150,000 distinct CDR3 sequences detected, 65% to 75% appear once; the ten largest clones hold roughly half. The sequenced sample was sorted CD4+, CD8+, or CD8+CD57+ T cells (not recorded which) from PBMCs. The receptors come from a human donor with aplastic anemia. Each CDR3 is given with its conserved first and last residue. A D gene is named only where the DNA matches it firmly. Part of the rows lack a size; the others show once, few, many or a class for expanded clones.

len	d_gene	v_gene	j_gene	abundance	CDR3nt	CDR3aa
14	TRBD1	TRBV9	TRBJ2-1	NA	TGTGCCAGCAGCGCCGGGACAGGGGCCCCTCCGGGGTTCTTC	CASSAGTGAPPGFF
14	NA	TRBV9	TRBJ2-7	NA	TGTGCCAGCAGTCCCACGGGGGCGCATTACGAGCAGTACTTC	CASSPTGAHYEQYF
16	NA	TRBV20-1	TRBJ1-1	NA	TGCAGTGCTAGAGATTCACTCCCGGACTGGGCTAAGGGAGCTTTCTTT	CSARDSLPDWAKGAFF
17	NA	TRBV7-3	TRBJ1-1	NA	TGTGCCAGCAGCTTATTGGTTGGTGGGGCCCAGGAGGCTGAAGCTTTCTTT	CASSLLVGGAQEAEAFF
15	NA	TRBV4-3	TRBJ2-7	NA	TGCGCCAGCAGCCAAGATCCGGCAGGGGCGGGCGAGCAGTACTTC	CASSQDPAGAGEQYF
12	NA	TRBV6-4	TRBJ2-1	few	TGTGCCAGCAGTGAACGGGGGTATGAGCAGTTCTTC	CASSERGYEQFF
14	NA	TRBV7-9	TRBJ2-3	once	TGTGCCAGCAGCTTAAGCAAGAGCACAGATACGCAGTATTTT	CASSLSKSTDTQYF
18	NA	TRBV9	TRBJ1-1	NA	TGTGCCAGCAGCGTAGGTGGGGGGGGCGGACAAATGAACACTGAAGCTTTCTTT	CASSVGGGGGQMNTEAFF
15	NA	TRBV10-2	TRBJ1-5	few	TGCGCCAGCAGTGAGTTGGGACACGGAACGCAGCCCCAGCATTTT	CASSELGHGTQPQHF
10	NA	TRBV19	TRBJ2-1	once	TGTGCCAGTGGGCGTTCTGAGCAGTTCTTC	CASGRSEQFF
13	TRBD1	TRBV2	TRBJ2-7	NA	TGTGCCAGCAAAGGGGGCACCTCCTACGAGCAGTACTTC	CASKGGTSYEQYF
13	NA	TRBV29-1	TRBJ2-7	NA	TGCAGCGTTGATGATGATATTAGCTACGAGCAGTACTTC	CSVDDDISYEQYF
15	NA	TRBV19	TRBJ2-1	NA	TGTGCCAGTAGTATACAATCCAGGGCCTACAATGAGCAGTTCTTC	CASSIQSRAYNEQFF
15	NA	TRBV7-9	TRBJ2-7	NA	TGTGCCAGCAGCTTACCGGGGCAGGGTTTGTTCGAGCAGTACTTC	CASSLPGQGLFEQYF
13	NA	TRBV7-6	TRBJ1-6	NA	TGTGCCAGCAGCACGAGTTTGAATTCACCCCTCCACTTT	CASSTSLNSPLHF
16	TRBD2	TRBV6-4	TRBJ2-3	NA	TGTGCCAGCAGTGAGAAGGGAGGGAGAGGCACAGCTACGCAGTATTTT	CASSEKGGRGTATQYF
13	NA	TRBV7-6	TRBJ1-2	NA	TGTGCCAGCAGCTTAGCGAATAGCAATGGCTACACCTTC	CASSLANSNGYTF
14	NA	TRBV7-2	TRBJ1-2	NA	TGTGCCAGCAGCTTAGAGGCCGGAAACTATGGCTACACCTTC	CASSLEAGNYGYTF
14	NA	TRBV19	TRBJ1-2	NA	TGTGCCAGTATCCCTGTCGGGGGGAGCTCGGGCTACACCTTC	CASIPVGGSSGYTF
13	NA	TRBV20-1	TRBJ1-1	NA	TGCAGTGCTCTGGGGATAGCGAACACTGAAGCTTTCTTT	CSALGIANTEAFF
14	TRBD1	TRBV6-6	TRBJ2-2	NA	TGTGCCAGCAGTTACAAGGGGGCCACCGGGGAGCTGTTTTTT	CASSYKGATGELFF
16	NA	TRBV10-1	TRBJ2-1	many	TGCGCCAGCAGTGAGTTAACAGGAGTCCCCGACAATGAGCAGTTCTTC	CASSELTGVPDNEQFF
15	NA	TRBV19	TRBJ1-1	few	TGTGCCAGTAGTCTCGGACACCTGCCGTACACTGAAGCTTTCTTT	CASSLGHLPYTEAFF
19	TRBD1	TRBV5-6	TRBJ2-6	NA	TGTGCCAGCAGTCAACCGATGGGACAGCCCCTCTCTGGGGCCAACGTCCTGACTTTC	CASSQPMGQPLSGANVLTF
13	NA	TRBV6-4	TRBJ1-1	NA	TGTGCCAGCGCTGACTCCTGGGGCACTGAAGCTTTCTTT	CASADSWGTEAFF
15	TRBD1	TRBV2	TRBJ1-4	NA	TGTGCCAGCAGAAGACAGGGGCAAACTAATGAAAAACTGTTTTTT	CASRRQGQTNEKLFF
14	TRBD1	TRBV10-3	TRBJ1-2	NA	TGTGCCATCAGTGCCTCGGGACAGAGGGGTGGCTACACCTTC	CAISASGQRGGYTF
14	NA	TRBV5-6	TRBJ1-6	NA	TGTGCCAGCAGTTTGGGACTCGGCAATTCACCCCTCCACTTT	CASSLGLGNSPLHF
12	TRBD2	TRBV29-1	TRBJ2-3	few	TGCAGCGTCAAACTGACTAGCGATACGCAGTATTTT	CSVKLTSDTQYF
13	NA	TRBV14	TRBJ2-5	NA	TGTGCCAGCAGCCACAGGGTAGAGGGGACCCAGTACTTC	CASSHRVEGTQYF
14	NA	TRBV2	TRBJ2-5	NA	TGTGCCAGCAGTGAAATAGACAGAGAAGAGACCCAGTACTTC	CASSEIDREETQYF
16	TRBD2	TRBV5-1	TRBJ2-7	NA	TGCGCCAGCAGGGGTGGGGTAGCGGGGAACTCCTACGAGCAGTACTTC	CASRGGVAGNSYEQYF
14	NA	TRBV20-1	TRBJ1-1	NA	TGCAGTGCTAGAGATCATACACTCAACACTGAAGCTTTCTTT	CSARDHTLNTEAFF
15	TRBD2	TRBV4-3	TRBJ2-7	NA	TGCGCCAGCAGCCCATCGGGACGGGGGGCCTACGAGCAGTACTTC	CASSPSGRGAYEQYF
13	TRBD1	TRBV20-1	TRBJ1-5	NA	TGCAGTGCTAGAGAGACAGGGAATCAGCCCCAGCATTTT	CSARETGNQPQHF
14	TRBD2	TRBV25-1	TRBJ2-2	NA	TGTGCCAGCGGTGGAGCGGGGGGGGCCGGGGAGCTGTTTTTT	CASGGAGGAGELFF
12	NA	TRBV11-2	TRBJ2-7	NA	TGTGCCAGCAGCTCACACAAAGACGAGCAGTACTTC	CASSSHKDEQYF
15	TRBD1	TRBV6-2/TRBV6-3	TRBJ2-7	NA	TGTGCCAGCAGTTACCTGTCCCGGGACAGGGACGAGCAGTACTTC	CASSYLSRDRDEQYF
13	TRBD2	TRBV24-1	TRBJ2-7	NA	TGTGCCACCAGTGATTTCCGGGAGGGCGAGCAGTACTTC	CATSDFREGEQYF
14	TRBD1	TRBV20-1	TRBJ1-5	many	TGCAGTGCTAGCGGGACAGATCGCAATCAGCCCCAGCATTTT	CSASGTDRNQPQHF
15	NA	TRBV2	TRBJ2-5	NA	TGTGCCAGCAGTGATAAGGGCAGGGGCTGGGAGACCCAGTACTTC	CASSDKGRGWETQYF
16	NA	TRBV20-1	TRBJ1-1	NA	TGCAGTGCTAGAGATGTTAGGGGCAGGGAGAGCACTGAAGCTTTCTTT	CSARDVRGRESTEAFF